This TCR beta chain was observed in a study of PD-L1 blockade in urothelial cancer. Noted time point: pretreatment peripheral blood. Trimming at V came to 2 bases and at J to 4 bases, leaving 7 bases not matched to a gene. Germline V lookup: CDR1 MNHEY, CDR2 SMNVEV (reference sequence). The CDR3 loop spans 15 amino acids. Libraries were prepared by immunoSEQ multiplex PCR; TCRdb keeps only in-frame clonotypes and omits some of them. Of tens of thousands of clones in the sample, 75% to 85% were seen once. The source of this sequence is a man between 65 and 79 years old with urothelial cancer. V is TRBV27 and J is TRBJ1-1; 7 bases match TRBD1. Sequenced material: PBMCs, taken around atezolizumab (anti-PD-L1) treatment. This chain's CDR3 is CASSLKGQQSTEAFF. The CDR3 region has the DNA TGTGCCAGCAGTTTAAAGGGACAGCAGTCCACTGAAGCTTTCTTT.